This is a list of T cell receptor beta chains from one sample in a study of cytotoxic CD8 clonotypes in ibrutinib-treated CLL. The data were produced by immunoSEQ multiplex PCR, yet TCRdb's version contains in-frame clones alone and is incomplete. This table has fewer than 400,000 clones, 67% appearing once. Sequencing used PBMCs, obtained after 36 months of ibrutinib treatment. The receptors stem from a human donor with chronic lymphocytic leukemia. CDR3s include the opening cysteine and the closing phenylalanine or tryptophan. Each record gives: J gene, V gene, D gene, clone size, CDR3 DNA, CDR3 protein. A D gene is named only where the DNA matches it firmly. Some rows have no size entry. The others give once, few or many, or a class for an expanded clone.

TRBJ1-2,TRBV11-2,NA,NA,TGTGCCAGCAGCCCCTCCCCGGCTACTAACTATGGCTACACCTTC,CASSPSPATNYGYTF
TRBJ1-1,TRBV7-9,TRBD1,once,TGTGCCAGCAGCCCAGGGGCCAGGGGGCTCACTGAAGCTTTCTTT,CASSPGARGLTEAFF
TRBJ2-2,TRBV5-1,TRBD2,NA,TGCGCCAGCAGTCCAGCGGGAGCCGCCGGGGAGCTGTTTTTT,CASSPAGAAGELFF
TRBJ2-7,TRBV6-6,TRBD2,NA,TGTGCCAGCAGTTGGGGGGGCGAGCAGTACTTC,CASSWGGEQYF
TRBJ2-1,TRBV5-4,TRBD2,NA,TGTGCCAGCAGCCCCCGGACTAGCGGGAGCCACAATGAGCAGTTCTTC,CASSPRTSGSHNEQFF
TRBJ2-7,TRBV5-1,TRBD1,NA,TGCGCCAGCAGCTTGGACAGGGGGTCCTACGAGCAGTACTTC,CASSLDRGSYEQYF
TRBJ2-3,TRBV19,TRBD1,NA,TGTGCCAGTAGACTCGGGCCAGGGGGCGGAGATACGCAGTATTTT,CASRLGPGGGDTQYF
TRBJ2-5,TRBV27,NA,NA,TGTGCCAGCAGTTCGGGACTTTATAGAGAAGAGACCCAGTACTTC,CASSSGLYREETQYF
TRBJ2-1,TRBV7-2,NA,NA,TGTGCCAGCAGCTTATTCGCTAGCGCAAAGGACAATGAGCAGTTCTTC,CASSLFASAKDNEQFF
TRBJ2-1,TRBV5-1,NA,NA,TGCGCCAGCAGCCCATCTCTAAGCTCCTACAATGAGCAGTTCTTC,CASSPSLSSYNEQFF
TRBJ2-5,TRBV7-3,NA,NA,TGTGCCAGCAGCTTAGTTCGGATACAAGAGACCCAGTACTTC,CASSLVRIQETQYF
TRBJ1-2,TRBV9,NA,NA,TGTGCCAGCAGCGTAGCGAGCAGCAGTTATGGCTACACCTTC,CASSVASSSYGYTF
TRBJ2-1,TRBV9,TRBD2,few,TGTGCCAGCAGCTCTAGCGGGAGGGTCTACAATGAGCAGTTCTTC,CASSSSGRVYNEQFF
TRBJ2-7,TRBV7-2,TRBD1,few,TGTGCCAGCAGCCAAGACAGGGGCTACGAGCAGTACTTC,CASSQDRGYEQYF